This TCR beta chain was recovered during a study of regulatory T cells in long-lasting Graves disease (dated by TCRdb to 2020 to 2022). Looking at the study overall: Persistent Graves' disease was defined as antithyroid drug treatment for over 5 years with persistently positive TSH receptor autoantibodies. On average, persistent Graves' disease patients in the clinical cohort had been on antithyroid drugs for about 9.7 years. The study was conducted in China and was registered as a clinical trial. TCR sequencing covered 13 persistent and roughly 20 newly diagnosed Graves' disease patients, 33 samples in total. This study used TCR sequencing and RNA sequencing of peripheral blood to compare persistent Graves' disease patients against newly diagnosed Graves' disease patients.

The sample's time point, from its label and the paper: persistent/refractory GD, antithyroid drugs over 5 years with positive TRAb. For both TCR sequencing and RNA sequencing, RNA was extracted from PBMCs using TRIzol. The diagnosis of Graves' disease was made according to American Thyroid Association guidelines. Patients were recruited from an endocrinology department in Xi'an, China. Each patient gave approximately 9 milliliters of peripheral blood, collected in an EDTA anticoagulant tube. Ficoll Paque Plus density gradient separation was used to isolate PBMCs, and no further T cell sorting was performed. An Agilent 2100 Bioanalyzer and agarose gel were used to assess RNA quality, and a NanoDrop 2000 was used to measure RNA concentration. In this sample, this clonotype turned up a few times. It has no known antigen specificity. Base qualities are not at hand, and no much larger clone is one base apart.

Inclusive of the bounding cysteine and phenylalanine, the CDR3 is 16 residues long. Just the 48-base CDR3 DNA is kept, in frame starting at base 1. CDR1 and CDR2, per the germline V gene, are SQVTM and ANQGSEA. V ends up 7 bases short and J 0 bases short, with an unmatched junction base count of 9. The study at large found these results: Lower TCR Shannon entropy and fewer highly expanded clones were observed in persistent Graves' disease patients than in newly diagnosed patients, which suggested clonal expansion. Persistent disease showed preferential use of TRBV28, TRBJ1-2 and TRBJ2-5, whereas newly diagnosed disease favored TRBV20-1 and TRBJ2-1. Peripheral blood alone was examined, since thyroid tissue, which constituted the primary lesion, could not be accessed. A larger number of public clonotypes was shared among persistent patients (over 2,500) than among newly diagnosed patients (roughly 1,000). Sequencing and analysis were limited to the TCR beta chain. The authors acknowledged the small sample size as a limitation that may reduce accuracy.

Libraries were made using multiplex PCR. The sequencer listed for this sample is Illumina HiSeq 4000. iRepertoire HTBI primers and Arm-PCR amplification of CDR3 regions were used to construct TCR beta libraries. Before sequencing, the PCR products underwent gel purification. On the authors' methods: Gene usage analysis of CDR3 amino acid clonotypes relied on the 60 or so TRBV and about 15 TRBJ segments identified across samples. COPE and FqMerger were used to merge the filtered high-quality paired reads into contigs. BLAST was used to align contigs to IMGT TRBV, TRBD and TRBJ reference genes, with CDR3 defined following IMGT. Highly expanded clones were defined as clonotypes with a frequency above 0.1%. Shannon entropy served as the measure of repertoire diversity, while the Gini coefficient captured V-J evenness. Public clonotypes were defined as clonotypes shared by more than one individual. TCRdb cleaned the public reads at Q25 with fastp, built clones with MiXCR and kept in-frame beta chains. Entries are consolidated by CDR3 protein sequence, retaining the most common genes and DNA. The authors' filters were not applied to this entry. The sample table records a few hundred thousand distinct CDR3 sequences; 23% of these occur just once. The ten largest make up about a quarter of the sample.

The source material was peripheral blood mononuclear cells (PBMCs), sampled when the disease was refractory, from a patient treated with antithyroid drugs. This TCR was sampled from a female donor with Graves disease. The chain is encoded by TRBV29-1 joined to TRBJ2-2, and TRBD2 matches 9 of the central bases. The base sequence is TGCAGCGCCCAAGTGTTAGCGGGAGCGAACACCGGGGAGCTGTTTTTT. Its amino acids are CSAQVLAGANTGELFF.